The clone carrying this T cell receptor beta chain has just a few counts. TCRdb reprocessed the 5' RACE reads with MiXCR, giving one entry per CDR3 protein. Altogether tens of thousands of distinct CDR3 sequences are present, 29% being singletons, with the ten largest covering around 4%. This CDR3 has 13 amino acids. Germline values: CDR1 SGHAT, CDR2 FQDESV (reference sequence). The V segment lost 3 bases and the J segment 5 bases; nucleotides outside the gene matches: 2. The rearrangement joins TRBV11-1 to TRBJ1-2; 8 nucleotides line up with TRBD1. Material: memory CD4+ T cells sorted from a lymph node. Subset denoted: memory CD4+ T cells, CD4+CD45RO+CD25-. This receptor was taken from a female donor with breast cancer. The CDR3 loop reads CASSFGQGYGYTF. Here the CDR3 DNA reads TGTGCCAGCAGCTTCGGACAGGGTTATGGCTACACCTTC.